The source of this TCR beta chain is a study of shared clonotypes between healthy human individuals. This clone was picked up many times. Its antigen is undetermined. Measured with immunoSEQ multiplex PCR; TCRdb has only the in-frame clones, and not every one. The sample includes some 200,000 clones, over 50% of them seen just once. With V trimmed by 4 bases and J by 5 bases, 7 bases remained unmatched. Germline lookup yields CDR1 SNHLY and CDR2 FYNNEI. The CDR3 spans 16 residues. The donor population consisted of healthy HIV-negative adults with no recent acute infections or vaccinations. The investigators split CD4+ cells into a CD45RA+ naive subset and a CD45RA-negative memory subset. Study-wide findings and caveats: Clonotype sharing across donors was expected to vary with sequencing depth.

The sequence was collected from a man younger than 45 in good health. The V gene is TRBV2, the J gene TRBJ2-1, with 11 bases lining up with TRBD2. The sample consisted of memory CD4+ T cells sorted from blood. This sample's subset: CD45RA-negative fraction. CDR3 loop: CASSAQLAGEHNEQFF. For the CDR3, the DNA is TGTGCCAGCAGTGCCCAACTAGCGGGAGAGCACAATGAGCAGTTCTTC. The whole variable domain, remainder taken from reference TRBV2 and TRBJ2-1, is EPEVTQTPSHQVTQMGQEVILRCVPISNHLYFYWYRQILGQKVEFLVSFYNNEISEKSEIFDDQFSVERPDGSNFTLKIRSTKLEDSAMYFCASSAQLAGEHNEQFFGPGTRLTVL.